This TCR beta chain was captured in a study of shared clonotypes between healthy human individuals. Authors' data handling: Filtering of immunoSEQ junctional sequences could not match full-length read filtering. Only in-frame clones appear in the TCRdb table, and some are missing; sequencing was by immunoSEQ multiplex PCR. That table gives V, J and clone size, and the DNA gave D and trimming. The sample has over a million clones, roughly 96% seen once. Every contributor of samples was a Caucasian grown-up residing in Nashville, Tennessee. Negatively enriched CD4+ T cells were divided by CD45RA into naive and memory. CDR3 size: 11 residues. Looked up from germline, CDR1 is LNHNV and CDR2 is YYDKDF (reference sequence). V lost 5 bases, J lost 4 bases, and 3 bases lay in between.

This chain connects TRBV15 to TRBJ2-1; D uncertain. The sample consisted of naive CD4+ T cells sorted from blood. Subset reported: CD45RA+ positively selected. This TCR was recovered from a man younger than 45 in good health. The CDR3 spells CATSVYNEQFF. CDR3 bases: TGTGCCACCAGCGTATACAATGAGCAGTTCTTC. The whole variable domain, filled in from reference TRBV15 and TRBJ2-1, reads DAMVIQNPRYQVTQFGKPVTLSCSQTLNHNVMYWYQQKSSQAPKLLFHYYDKDFNNEADTPDNFQSRRPNTSFCFLDIRSPGLGDTAMYLCATSVYNEQFFGPGTRLTVL.